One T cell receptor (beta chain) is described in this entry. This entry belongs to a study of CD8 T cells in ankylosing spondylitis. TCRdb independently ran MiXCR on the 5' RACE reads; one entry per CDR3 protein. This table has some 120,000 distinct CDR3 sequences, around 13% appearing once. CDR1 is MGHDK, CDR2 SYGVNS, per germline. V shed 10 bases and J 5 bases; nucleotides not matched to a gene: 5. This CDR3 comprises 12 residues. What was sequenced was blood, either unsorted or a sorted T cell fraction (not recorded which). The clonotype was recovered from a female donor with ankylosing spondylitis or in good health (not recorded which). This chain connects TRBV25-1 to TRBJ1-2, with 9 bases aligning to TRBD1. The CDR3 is CATGDRGYGYTF. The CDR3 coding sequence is TGTGCCACCGGCGACAGGGGGTATGGCTACACCTTC.